Presented here are 3 T cell receptor beta chains from one specimen sequenced in a study of cytomegalovirus exposure and HLA in healthy donors (dated 2017 in TCRdb). Preparation of the library involved the immunoSEQ multiplex PCR assay. For the multiplex PCR, a mixture combining 60 forward primers for TCR Vbeta segments and 13 reverse primers for TCR Jbeta segments was used. TCRdb re-hosts the immuneACCESS table, in-frame sequences only. Its copies lack some clones; in the studies checked, an unresolved V gene accounts for under half of them, and the cause for the rest is not known. In all, the sample holds 190,000 or so clones, and roughly four fifths of those were seen once. The ten most abundant clones make up roughly 1.6% of the sample. What was sequenced was PBMCs. These receptors were obtained from a man in his forties or fifties in good health and CMV-seronegative.

Note on this clone: The sample holds other DNA sequences that translate to the same CDR3. The J gene is TRBJ2-2, the V gene TRBV19; no clear D. CDR3 length equals 15 residues. The V gene's germline CDR1 is LNHDA and CDR2 SQIVND (reference sequence). V shed 4 bases and J shed 1 base, with 10 bases lying between them. The CDR3 loop is CASSRRGGNTGELFF. The CDR3, as DNA: TGTGCCAGTAGTAGGCGAGGCGGGAACACCGGGGAGCTGTTTTTT.

By share, this clone ranks as medium-sized. The rearrangement joins TRBV4-3 to TRBJ2-7; 10 nucleotides align to TRBD1. The V segment lost 0 bases and the J segment 4 bases; nucleotides outside the gene matches: 6. This CDR3 has 16 residues. Germline CDR1 is LGHNA and CDR2 is YSLEER. CDR3 sequence (DNA): TGCGCCAGCAGCCAAGATTACGGGACAGGGGAATACGAGCAGTACTTC. It specifies CASSQDYGTGEYEQYF.

This chain uses TRBV10-3 with TRBJ2-2, with 7 bases fitting TRBD2. The junction had 4 bases not matched to a gene; V was cut back by 8 bases and J by 7 bases. Germline V CDR1 and CDR2: ENHRY, SYGVKD. CDR3 length equals 12 residues. Here the CDR3 DNA reads TGTGCCATCCAGGGCGGGGGCGGGGAGCTGTTTTTT. It yields the protein CAIQGGGGELFF.